Listed below are T cell receptor beta chains from one sample, sequenced in a study of blood T cell repertoires in COVID-19. The data were produced by immunoSEQ multiplex PCR, yet TCRdb's version contains in-frame clones alone and is incomplete. This sample yields about 270,000 clones, of which approximately 84% are seen a single time; almost 1.5% belongs to the top ten. Sequencing used peripheral blood. The receptors were sampled from a human donor with COVID-19, enrolled during active disease. The donor label of this sample is uncertain. Each CDR3 is given with its conserved first and last residue. A D gene is named only where the DNA matches it firmly. A clone size is listed for some rows: how often the clone was seen (once, few, many), or a class if it is expanded.

TRBV29-1	-	TRBJ2-1	-	TGCAGCGTTGAAGGGGACTTGGACTACAATGAGCAGTTCTTC	CSVEGDLDYNEQFF
TRBV12-5	TRBD1	TRBJ1-5	-	TGTGCTAGTGCCGTACCGGGACAGGGAAAACAGCCCCAGCATTTT	CASAVPGQGKQPQHF
TRBV12-3/TRBV12-4	TRBD1	TRBJ1-4	-	TGTGCCAGCAGTTGGAGACAGGGGGAAAAACTGTTTTTT	CASSWRQGEKLFF
TRBV19	-	TRBJ1-5	-	TGTGCCAGTAGTGACAGTCGGTACCAGCCCCAGCATTTT	CASSDSRYQPQHF
TRBV3-1/TRBV3-2	-	TRBJ2-1	-	TGTGCCAGCAGCCAAGGTCACAGGAGGGGGCATGAGCAGTTCTTC	CASSQGHRRGHEQFF
TRBV19	TRBD1	TRBJ2-7	-	TGTGCCAGTAGTGCTCGACAGGGAACCTACGAGCAGTACTTC	CASSARQGTYEQYF
TRBV5-6	TRBD1	TRBJ1-2	-	TGTGCCAGCAGCCCCCTGGACAGGTTGGGGGGCTACACCTTC	CASSPLDRLGGYTF
TRBV2	TRBD1	TRBJ1-2	-	TGTGCCAGCAGGCCAGGACAGGGGTCCTATGGCTACACCTTC	CASRPGQGSYGYTF
TRBV6-6	-	TRBJ2-5	-	TGTGCCAGCAGTTCGGTACGAGAGACCCAGTACTTC	CASSSVRETQYF
TRBV30	TRBD1	TRBJ1-4	-	TGTGCCTGGAGTCGACGATACGGGGACAGGGATGAAAAACTGTTTTTT	CAWSRRYGDRDEKLFF
TRBV11-2	-	TRBJ2-1	-	TGTGCCAGCAGCTTAGGTTTGTTAAATGAGCAGTTCTTC	CASSLGLLNEQFF
TRBV20-1	TRBD1	TRBJ1-6	-	TGCAGTGCTAGTAGTGGGACAGGGTATAATTCACCCCTCCACTTT	CSASSGTGYNSPLHF
TRBV3-1/TRBV3-2	-	TRBJ2-5	-	TGTGCCAGCAGCCAATACGGGACAAACCAAGAGACCCAGTACTTC	CASSQYGTNQETQYF
TRBV11-2	TRBD2	TRBJ2-7	few	TGTGCCAGCAGCAACGGGCGGGAGACCTCCTACGAGCAGTACTTC	CASSNGRETSYEQYF
TRBV12-3/TRBV12-4	-	TRBJ2-1	-	TGTGCCAGCAGTTCGGTTACCTCCCATGAGCAGTTCTTC	CASSSVTSHEQFF
TRBV5-1	TRBD1	TRBJ1-1	once	TGCGCCAGCAGCGACAGGGTGGGCACTGAAGCTTTCTTT	CASSDRVGTEAFF
TRBV5-6	-	TRBJ1-1	-	TGTGCCAGCAGCTTGGCAGGGAAGAACACTGAAGCTTTCTTT	CASSLAGKNTEAFF